The entry below gives a single TCR beta chain sequence along with its context. Which antigen it targets is not known. Base-call qualities are not available, and no considerably larger clone is one nucleotide away. The library was produced with the immunoSEQ multiplex PCR assay. The paper's data handling went like this. To diagnose cytomegalovirus status from the catalog of TCR beta chain sequences, a statistical classification framework was built. TCRdb limited this immuneACCESS table to in-frame rearrangements with V and J called. A share of clones is missing; checked studies link under half to unresolved V genes, and the rest is unexplained. V, J and clone size derive from that table, while D and trimming were established from the DNA sequence. The sample profile shows about 250,000 clones; about 88% of them were found once. The top ten clones comprise more than 10% of the sample. This entry belongs to a study of cytomegalovirus exposure and HLA in healthy donors (dated by TCRdb to the late 2010s). For the wider study: The roughly 670 repertoires of the first cohort and the 95 to 150 validation repertoires were produced on the same platform, according to a later analysis. The study was designed to test whether signatures of past pathogen exposure could be identified by cataloging public T cell receptors. Along with the roughly 700-subject first cohort, a separate validation cohort of more than 90 different subjects was used. To predict cytomegalovirus infection status, the study combined high-throughput TCR immunosequencing, statistical association of individual TCRs with disease status, and machine learning. Points the paper makes about the study in general: The validation cohort had no HLA typing available for a later analysis, so co-occurrence within that cohort was assessed over all 120 repertoires. Of the cluster scores, approximately 95% were above 0 in a later analysis, which found that TCRs clustered in the first cohort also tended to co-occur in the 95 to 150 validation repertoires. The study gave a list of 150 to 200 TCR beta chains associated with cytomegalovirus. The authors suggested that the approach could potentially be generalized to other disease states and immunological phenotypes. Most TCR sequences were observed very rarely across donors, whereas some public TCRs were present in many individuals. A few of the identified cytomegalovirus-associated TCR beta chains were confirmed in vitro to be specific for cytomegalovirus antigens. In both the original and validation cohorts, the classifier was reported to diagnose cytomegalovirus status with high specificity and sensitivity.

The donors belonged to the validation cohort of over a hundred subjects, which was separate from the roughly 700-subject first cohort. The source of this sequence is a man younger than 30 in good health and CMV-seropositive. Material: PBMCs.

Read as DNA, the sequence is TGCGCCAGCAGCCAAGGTAACGACAGGAGCACAGATACGCAGTATTTT. Translated, it gives CASSQGNDRSTDTQYF. The rearrangement joined TRBV4-1 to TRBJ2-3; perhaps TRBD1 is the D gene, with 6 bases matching. Counted from cysteine to phenylalanine, this CDR3 has 16 amino acids. The CDR3 DNA has 48 bases and is translated from base 1. Per the germline V gene, MGHRA is the CDR1 and YSYEKL is the CDR2. V sheds 1 base and J sheds 0 bases, leaving 11 bases between their ends.